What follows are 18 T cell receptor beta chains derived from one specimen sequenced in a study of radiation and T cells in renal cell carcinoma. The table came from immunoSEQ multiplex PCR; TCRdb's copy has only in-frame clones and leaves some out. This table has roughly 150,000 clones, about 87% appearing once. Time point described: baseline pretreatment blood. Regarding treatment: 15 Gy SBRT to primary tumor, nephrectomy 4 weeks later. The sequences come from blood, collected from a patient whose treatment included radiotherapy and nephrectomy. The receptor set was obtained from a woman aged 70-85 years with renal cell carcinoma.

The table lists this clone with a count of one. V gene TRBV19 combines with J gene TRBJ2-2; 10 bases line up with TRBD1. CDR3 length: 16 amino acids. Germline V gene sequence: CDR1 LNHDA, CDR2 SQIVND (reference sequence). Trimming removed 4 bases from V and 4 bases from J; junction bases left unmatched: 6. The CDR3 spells CASSTLTGGGTGELFF. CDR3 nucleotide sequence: TGTGCCAGTAGTACCCTGACAGGGGGCGGCACCGGGGAGCTGTTTTTT.

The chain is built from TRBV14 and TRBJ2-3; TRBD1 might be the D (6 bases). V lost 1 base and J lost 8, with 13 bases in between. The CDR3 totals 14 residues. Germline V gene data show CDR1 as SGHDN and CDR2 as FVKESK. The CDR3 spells CASSQVRTQGTQYF. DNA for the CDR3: TGTGCCAGCAGCCAAGTCCGGACACAGGGTACGCAGTATTTT.

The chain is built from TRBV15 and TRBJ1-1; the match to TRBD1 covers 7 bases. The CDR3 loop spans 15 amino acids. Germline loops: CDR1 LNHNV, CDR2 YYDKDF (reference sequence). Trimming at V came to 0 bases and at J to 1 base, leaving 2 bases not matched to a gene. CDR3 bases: TGTGCCACCAGCAGAGACAGGGGGAAGAACACTGAAGCTTTCTTT. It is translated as CATSRDRGKNTEAFF.

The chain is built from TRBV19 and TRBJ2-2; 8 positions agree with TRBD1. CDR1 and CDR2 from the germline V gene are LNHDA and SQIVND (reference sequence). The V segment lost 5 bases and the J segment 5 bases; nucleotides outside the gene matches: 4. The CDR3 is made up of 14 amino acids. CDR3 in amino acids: CASSAQGGTGELFF. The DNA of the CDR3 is TGTGCCAGTAGTGCACAGGGGGGAACCGGGGAGCTGTTTTTT.

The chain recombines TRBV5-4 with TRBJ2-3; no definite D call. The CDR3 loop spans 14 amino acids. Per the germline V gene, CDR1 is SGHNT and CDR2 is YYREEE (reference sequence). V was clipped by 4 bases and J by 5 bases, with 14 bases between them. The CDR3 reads CASSPQRRGDTQYF. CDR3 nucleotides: TGTGCCAGCAGCCCACAACGGCGAGGAGATACGCAGTATTTT.

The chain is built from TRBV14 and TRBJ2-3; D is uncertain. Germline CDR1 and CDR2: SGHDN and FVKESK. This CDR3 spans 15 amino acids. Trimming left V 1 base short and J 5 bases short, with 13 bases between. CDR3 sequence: CASSQVMTPRDTQYF. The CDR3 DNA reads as TGTGCCAGCAGCCAAGTTATGACTCCCCGAGATACGCAGTATTTT.

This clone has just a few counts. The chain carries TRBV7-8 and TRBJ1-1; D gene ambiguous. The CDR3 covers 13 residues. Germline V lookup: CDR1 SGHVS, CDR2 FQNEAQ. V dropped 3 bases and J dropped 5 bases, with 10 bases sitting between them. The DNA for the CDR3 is TGTGCCAGCAGCTTGAACCCCTGGACTGAAGCTTTCTTT. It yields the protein CASSLNPWTEAFF.

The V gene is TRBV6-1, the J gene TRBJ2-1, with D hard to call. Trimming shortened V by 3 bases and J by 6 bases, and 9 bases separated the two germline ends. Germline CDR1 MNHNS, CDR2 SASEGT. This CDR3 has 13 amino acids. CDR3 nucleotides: TGTGCCAGCAGTGACGGGCTATCCAATGAGCAGTTCTTC. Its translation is CASSDGLSNEQFF.

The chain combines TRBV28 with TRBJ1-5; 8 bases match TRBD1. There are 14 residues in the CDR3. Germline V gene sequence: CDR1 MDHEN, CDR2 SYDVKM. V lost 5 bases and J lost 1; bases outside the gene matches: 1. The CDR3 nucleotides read TGTGCCAGCAGTAGACAGGGGAGCAATCAGCCCCAGCATTTT. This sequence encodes CASSRQGSNQPQHF.

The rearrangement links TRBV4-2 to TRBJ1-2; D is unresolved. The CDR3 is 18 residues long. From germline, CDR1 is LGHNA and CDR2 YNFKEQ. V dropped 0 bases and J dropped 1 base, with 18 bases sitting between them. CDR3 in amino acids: CASSQDRASAALNYGYTF. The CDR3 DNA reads TGTGCCAGCAGCCAAGATAGGGCCAGCGCGGCCCTTAACTATGGCTACACCTTC.

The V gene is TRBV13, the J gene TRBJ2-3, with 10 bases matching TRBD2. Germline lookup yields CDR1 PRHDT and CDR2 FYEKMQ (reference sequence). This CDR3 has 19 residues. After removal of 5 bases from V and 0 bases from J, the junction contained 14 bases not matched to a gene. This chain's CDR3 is CASSRRTSGSSISTDTQYF. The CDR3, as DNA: TGTGCCAGCAGCCGTCGGACTAGCGGATCCTCCATTAGCACAGATACGCAGTATTTT.

The CDR3 here is CAWSPDRIAYGYTF. In DNA form, the CDR3 reads TGTGCCTGGAGCCCGGACCGAATAGCCTATGGCTACACCTTC. This sequence joins TRBV30 and TRBJ1-2; D gene ambiguous. V lost 3 bases and J lost 4, with 15 bases in between. This CDR3 contains 14 residues. Germline V gene sequence: CDR1 GTSNPN, CDR2 SVGIG (reference sequence).

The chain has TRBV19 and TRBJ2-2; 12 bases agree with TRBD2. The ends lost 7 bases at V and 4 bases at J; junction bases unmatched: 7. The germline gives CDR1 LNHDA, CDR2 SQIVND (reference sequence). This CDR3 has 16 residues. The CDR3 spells CASILTSGGFTGELFF. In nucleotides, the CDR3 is TGTGCCAGTATCTTGACTAGCGGGGGTTTCACCGGGGAGCTGTTTTTT.

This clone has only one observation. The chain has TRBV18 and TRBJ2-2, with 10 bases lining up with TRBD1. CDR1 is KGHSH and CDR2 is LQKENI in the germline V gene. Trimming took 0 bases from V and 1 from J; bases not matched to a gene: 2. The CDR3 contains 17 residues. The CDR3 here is CASSPPGTGVNTGELFF. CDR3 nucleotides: TGTGCCAGCTCACCACCTGGGACAGGGGTGAACACCGGGGAGCTGTTTTTT.

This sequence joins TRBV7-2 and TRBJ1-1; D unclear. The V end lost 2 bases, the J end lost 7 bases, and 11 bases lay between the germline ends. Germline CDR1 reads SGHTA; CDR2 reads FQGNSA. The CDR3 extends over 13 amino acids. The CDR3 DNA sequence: TGTGCCAGCAGCTTACGGACCGGAGTTGAAGCTTTCTTT. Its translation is CASSLRTGVEAFF.

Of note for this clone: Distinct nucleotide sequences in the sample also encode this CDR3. The CDR3 reads CASSPGDEQFF. The CDR3 DNA follows: TGTGCCAGCAGTCCCGGCGATGAGCAGTTCTTC. The genes are TRBV6-5 and TRBJ2-1; D ambiguous. CDR3 size: 11 residues. With 5 bases removed from V and 8 bases from J, the gap between germline ends came to 7 bases. Germline CDR1 and CDR2: MNHEY and SVGAGI.

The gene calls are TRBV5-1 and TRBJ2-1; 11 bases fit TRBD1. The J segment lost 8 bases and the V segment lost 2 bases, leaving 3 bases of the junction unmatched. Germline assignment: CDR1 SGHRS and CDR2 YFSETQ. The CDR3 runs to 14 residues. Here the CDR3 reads CASSFGQGADEQFF. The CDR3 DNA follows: TGCGCCAGCAGCTTCGGACAGGGGGCAGATGAGCAGTTCTTC. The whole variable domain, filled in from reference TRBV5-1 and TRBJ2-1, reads KAGVTQTPRYLIKTRGQQVTLSCSPISGHRSVSWYQQTPGQGLQFLFEYFSETQRNKGNFPGRFSGRQFSNSRSEMNVSTLELGDSALYLCASSFGQGADEQFFGPGTRLTVL.

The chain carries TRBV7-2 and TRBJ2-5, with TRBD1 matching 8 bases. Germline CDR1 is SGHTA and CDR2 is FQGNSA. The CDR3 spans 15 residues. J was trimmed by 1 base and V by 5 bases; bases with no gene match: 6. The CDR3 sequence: CASSPQTGAQETQYF. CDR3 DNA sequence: TGTGCCAGCAGCCCCCAGACAGGGGCCCAAGAGACCCAGTACTTC.